One sample yielded the 27 T cell receptor beta chains listed below, sequenced in a study of T cells in Graves' hyperthyroidism and ophthalmopathy. The investigators amplified TCR beta CDR3 regions from RNA transcripts. Initially, a first-round RT-PCR of the TCR CDR3 employed the HTBI primer set. TCRdb independently ran MiXCR on the multiplex PCR reads; one entry per CDR3 protein. Of a few hundred thousand distinct CDR3 sequences detected, roughly 13% appear once; the ten largest clones hold approximately 5.8%. Sequencing used blood. The receptor set was obtained from a young woman with Graves' hyperthyroidism.

Only a few counts were recorded for this clonotype. The rearrangement joins TRBV20-1 to TRBJ1-4; D not resolved. There are 11 residues in the CDR3. CDR1 and CDR2 (germline): DFQATT, SNEGSKA (reference sequence). V was pared by 1 base and J by 7 bases, with 4 bases between. The CDR3 reads CSARVGEKLFF. The CDR3 nucleotides are TGCAGTGCTAGAGTGGGTGAAAAACTGTTTTTT.

The J gene is TRBJ1-1, the V gene TRBV7-9; D remains ambiguous. The CDR3 runs 14 residues. V shed 7 bases and J shed 11 bases, with 23 bases lying between them. Germline assignment: CDR1 SEHNR and CDR2 FQNEAQ (reference sequence). This chain's CDR3 is CASTDPYSRVAAFF. CDR3 DNA: TGTGCCAGCACCGACCCCTATTCCCGGGTTGCCGCTTTCTTT.

The gene calls are TRBV6-2 or TRBV6-3 and TRBJ1-1; D gene ambiguous. Trimming left V 0 bases short and J 6 bases short, with 14 bases between. In germline, CDR1 is MNHEY, CDR2 SVGEGT. CDR3 length equals 15 residues. The CDR3 spells CASSYSSRTTAEAFF. The CDR3 coding sequence is TGTGCCAGCAGTTACTCATCCCGGACGACCGCTGAAGCTTTCTTT.

This clonotype was found many times. V usage is TRBV11-2 and J usage is TRBJ2-7; no reliable D call. The ends were cut back, 1 base at V and 5 bases at J, with 3 bases in the middle. The CDR3 is made up of 11 amino acids. The V gene's germline CDR1 is SGHAT and CDR2 FQNNGV. In nucleotides, the CDR3 is TGTGCCAGCAGCTTAGCCAACGAGCAGTACTTC. Residues: CASSLANEQYF.

The CDR3 coding sequence is TGTGCCATCAGTGAGCCTCCGGGACAGGGTTACGAGCAGTACTTC. This encodes CAISEPPGQGYEQYF. The V and J genes are TRBV10-3 and TRBJ2-7, with 9 bases aligning to TRBD1. The length of the CDR3 is 15 residues. Germline CDR1 reads ENHRY; CDR2 reads SYGVKD. Unmatched junction bases numbered 6, after V lost 2 bases and J lost 4 bases.

This clonotype was picked up a small number of times. V is TRBV11-2 and J is TRBJ2-7; D ambiguous. The CDR3 has 12 residues. The V gene's germline CDR1 is SGHAT and CDR2 FQNNGV. The ends were cut back, 6 bases at V and 2 bases at J, with 8 bases in the middle. In DNA, the CDR3 is TGTGCCAGCAGTTTCGTTGCCTACGAGCAGTACTTC. Its translation is CASSFVAYEQYF.

This clonotype was seen at least ten times. The chain uses TRBV6-6 and TRBJ1-2, with D maybe TRBD1 (6 bases). CDR1 is MNHNY and CDR2 is SVGAGI in the germline V gene (reference sequence). This CDR3 is 15 amino acids long. V lost 2 bases to trimming and J lost 5 bases, with 15 bases between them. CDR3 DNA sequence: TGTGCCAGCAGTTACGGACAGACAATTTCGTATGGCTACACCTTC. Protein: CASSYGQTISYGYTF.

This clonotype was counted a few times. This rearrangement joins TRBV7-3 to TRBJ1-2; tentatively, D is TRBD1 (6 bases). The V and J ends lost 2 bases and 2 bases respectively, with 12 bases between them. The germline CDR1 and CDR2 sequences are SGHTA and FQGTGA. The CDR3 is made up of 15 amino acids. The chain's CDR3 is CASSLSGGGNYGYTF. For the CDR3, the DNA is TGTGCCAGCAGCTTATCGGGAGGGGGAAACTATGGCTACACCTTC.

This clonotype has at least ten counts. The chain links TRBV6-5 to TRBJ1-1, with unresolved D. Germline-derived CDR1 and CDR2 are MNHEY and SVGAGI. Trimming shortened V by 0 bases and J by 0 bases, and 5 bases separated the two germline ends. The CDR3 length is 14 residues. CDR3 sequence reads: CASSYSPLNTEAFF. CDR3 coding DNA: TGTGCCAGCAGTTACTCTCCCTTGAACACTGAAGCTTTCTTT.

The rearrangement uses TRBV3-1 and TRBJ2-7; 11 positions match TRBD1. CDR1 and CDR2 from the germline V gene are LGHDT and YNNKEL (reference sequence). The CDR3 sequence is 15 residues long. Germline trimming cut 2 bases from V and 6 bases from J; bases unmatched to any gene: 6. CDR3 DNA: TGTGCCAGCAGCCAACCCGGACAGGGGGCTTCCGAGCAGTACTTC. The encoded protein is CASSQPGQGASEQYF.

Many counts were recorded for this clonotype. V gene TRBV6-1 combines with J gene TRBJ2-1, with TRBD2 matching over 9 bases. V lost 6 bases to trimming and J lost 10 bases; unmatched junction nucleotides: 13. The CDR3 runs 15 residues. Germline V lookup: CDR1 MNHNS, CDR2 SASEGT. CDR3 residues: CASRTSGLASVEQFF. CDR3 bases: TGTGCCAGCAGAACATCGGGACTAGCTTCGGTAGAGCAGTTCTTC.

The table lists this clonotype with many counts. The J gene is TRBJ1-5, the V gene TRBV10-1; TRBD1 agrees at 8 bases. The CDR3 covers 13 residues. Unmatched junction bases numbered 3, after V lost 5 bases and J lost 6 bases. Germline CDR1 is WNHNN and CDR2 is SYGVQD (reference sequence). CDR3: CASSPRGLQPQHF. DNA of the CDR3: TGCGCCAGCAGTCCCAGGGGGCTTCAGCCCCAGCATTTT.

This clonotype was recorded many times. The chain recombines TRBV7-8 with TRBJ2-7; D ambiguous. This CDR3 region has 13 residues. V shed 1 base and J shed 5 bases, with 9 bases lying between them. CDR1 SGHVS and CDR2 FQNEAQ come from the germline V gene. The CDR3 DNA is TGTGCCAGCAGCTTAGAGTTATCACACGAGCAGTACTTC. This sequence encodes CASSLELSHEQYF.

This clonotype was seen a few times. The chain recombines TRBV5-1 with TRBJ1-1; 10 bases are a match to TRBD1. The germline V gene encodes CDR1 SGHRS and CDR2 YFSETQ. This CDR3 is built from 13 residues. Trimming at V came to 7 bases and at J to 3 bases, leaving 3 bases not matched to a gene. The CDR3 DNA reads as TGCGCCAGCCAAGGACAGGGGGACACTGAAGCTTTCTTT. Protein product: CASQGQGDTEAFF.

This clonotype was seen at least ten times. The chain joins TRBV11-1 to TRBJ1-1; possible D gene TRBD1, 5 bases. Germline values: CDR1 SGHAT, CDR2 FQDESV (reference sequence). The CDR3 is 16 amino acids. The V end lost 4 bases, the J end lost 1 base, and 16 bases lay between the germline ends. The CDR3, as DNA: TGTGCCAGCAGCTACCAGTACCCGGGACGGAACACTGAAGCTTTCTTT. As protein: CASSYQYPGRNTEAFF.

Of note for this clonotype: A read error may account for a junction end that differs from germline. The rearrangement uses TRBV7-7 and TRBJ2-1; 9 nucleotides align to TRBD1. Germline V gene lookup returns CDR1 SSHAT and CDR2 FNYEAQ (reference sequence). The CDR3 spans 14 residues. The CDR3 loop reads CASSPRDRAHEQFF. CDR3 DNA sequence: TGTGCTAGCAGCCCCAGGGACAGGGCCCATGAGCAGTTCTTC.

This clonotype was recorded at least ten times. V is TRBV13 and J is TRBJ1-2, with 7 bases fitting TRBD1. Germline CDR1 reads PRHDT; CDR2 reads FYEKMQ (reference sequence). The CDR3 has 14 amino acids. Trimming at V came to 4 bases and at J to 6 bases, leaving 8 bases not matched to a gene. The CDR3 here is CASSSNTGADGYTF. CDR3 bases: TGTGCCAGCAGCTCAAACACAGGGGCGGATGGCTACACCTTC.

In this sample, this clonotype turned up a few times. This chain connects TRBV9 to TRBJ2-1; 10 nucleotides agree with TRBD2. CDR1 and CDR2 from the germline V gene are SGDLS and YYNGEE. The CDR3 totals 16 residues. V lost 0 bases, J lost 5 bases, and 5 bases stayed unmatched. This CDR3 reads CASSVGASGSHNEQFF. As DNA, the CDR3 is TGTGCCAGCAGCGTAGGGGCTAGCGGGAGCCACAATGAGCAGTTCTTC.

This clonotype was detected ten times or more. The chain links TRBV20-1 to TRBJ2-7; 9 bases agree with TRBD2. CDR1 and CDR2 (germline): DFQATT, SNEGSKA (reference sequence). This CDR3 has 16 amino acids. V dropped 3 bases and J dropped 2; count of bases not matched to a gene: 11. The chain's CDR3 is CSASAEVASGTYEQYF. The CDR3 nucleotides read TGCAGTGCTAGTGCGGAGGTTGCTAGCGGGACCTACGAGCAGTACTTC.

The rearrangement joins TRBV20-1 to TRBJ2-5; D possibly corresponds to TRBD2 (7 bases). CDR3 size: 14 residues. The V end was cut by 7 bases, the J end by 5 bases, with 20 bases between. Germline V gene data show CDR1 as DFQATT and CDR2 as SNEGSKA (reference sequence). Written as DNA, the CDR3 is TGCAGTGGGCACTCCGGGGGGCAGGGGGAGACCCAGTACTTC. This encodes CSGHSGGQGETQYF.

This clonotype occurred many times. V and J are TRBV30 and TRBJ1-2; D is ambiguous. The CDR3 loop spans 12 amino acids. V was shortened by 5 bases and J by 3 bases, with 10 bases between the two germline ends. Germline CDR1 is GTSNPN and CDR2 is SVGIG (reference sequence). Here the CDR3 DNA reads TGTGCCTGGGCCCGGGCCTACTATGGCTACACCTTC. It translates to CAWARAYYGYTF.

This clonotype was found many times. The chain employs TRBV12-3 or TRBV12-4 and TRBJ1-1; the D is unclear. V shed 2 bases and J shed 7 bases, with 11 bases lying between them. The CDR3 extends over 13 amino acids. DNA of the CDR3: TGTGCCAGCAGTTTATCGGCAAAGAGTGAAGCTTTCTTT. It yields the protein CASSLSAKSEAFF.

This clonotype appeared many times. The genes are TRBV11-3 and TRBJ2-2; D is perhaps TRBD1 or TRBD2 (5 bases each). Looked up from germline, CDR1 is SGHNT and CDR2 is YENEEA. Trimming pared 0 bases from V and 4 bases from J, leaving 15 bases between. This CDR3 has 17 residues. The CDR3 reads CASSLDSVLQGTGELFF. In nucleotides, the CDR3 is TGTGCCAGCAGCTTAGATAGCGTACTTCAGGGCACCGGGGAGCTGTTTTTT.

This clonotype has a handful of counts. The junction departs from the called germline gene at one end, perhaps through a read error. This chain connects TRBV12-3 or TRBV12-4 to TRBJ1-6; 8 bases are a match to TRBD1. The CDR3 sequence is 16 residues long. CDR3 in DNA: TGTGCCGGCAGTTCCCTAGACAGGGGAGCCTCCTCACCCCTCCACTTT. Protein product: CAGSSLDRGASSPLHF.

The table lists this clonotype with many counts. The chain is built from TRBV9 and TRBJ1-1; TRBD1 matches 7 bases. J lost 0 bases, V lost 3 bases, and 8 bases had no gene match. This CDR3 has 16 amino acids. Per germline, CDR1 SGDLS and CDR2 YYNGEE. The CDR3 DNA is TGTGCCAGCAGCGCCCGGGACAGCCGTATGAACACTGAAGCTTTCTTT. This gives the protein CASSARDSRMNTEAFF.

This clonotype was counted many times. The chain uses TRBV27 and TRBJ2-1; 7 bases align to TRBD1. With 4 bases clipped from V and 8 bases from J, the junction kept 8 bases outside the gene matches. The length of the CDR3 is 14 residues. Germline CDR1 is MNHEY and CDR2 is SMNVEV (reference sequence). For the CDR3, the DNA is TGTGCCAGCAGTTCCCGATACAGGGGTGATGAGCAGTTCTTC. Protein sequence: CASSSRYRGDEQFF.

The chain uses TRBV14 and TRBJ2-1; TRBD2 matches at 7 bases. V shed 0 bases, J shed 7 bases, and the junction held 15 bases outside the gene matches. This CDR3 has 18 amino acids. Germline CDR1 is SGHDN and CDR2 is FVKESK. The DNA for the CDR3 is TGTGCCAGCAGCCAAGAGGGAGGGACGGCCTCGTGGGTGAATGAGCAGTTCTTC. It yields the protein CASSQEGGTASWVNEQFF.